Below, 2 T cell receptor beta chains from the same sample are listed, as sequenced in a study of T cell clonality in common variable immunodeficiency (dated by TCRdb to the mid-2010s). On the study overall, not on this receptor specifically: CVID TCRbeta sequences reportedly showed fewer deletions and N-nucleotide insertions and lacked highly modified clones with 13 or more V deletions.

Libraries were constructed by the immunoSEQ multiplex PCR assay. In TCRdb, the immuneACCESS table is reduced to in-frame sequences with V and J assigned. These tables do not hold every clone; where another copy was compared, an unresolved V gene accounts for under half, and the others remain unexplained. This sample was tabulated with around 9,200 clones, among which there are no singletons. Roughly 3.9% of the sample is in the top ten clones. Their antigens are not known. The specimen sequenced was peripheral blood mononuclear cells. All receptors derive from a human donor with common variable immunodeficiency.

This clone was observed a handful of times. The read ends 3 residues early relative to the CDR3; the germline J gene fills the gap. The chain uses TRBV5-4 and TRBJ2-7, with D possibly matching TRBD2 (5 bases). CDR1 SGHNT and CDR2 YYREEE come from the germline V gene (reference sequence). This CDR3 has 14 amino acids. V lost 0 bases to trimming and J lost 5 bases, with 12 bases between them. The CDR3 is CASSLARGYDEQYF. CDR3 DNA, as far as it was read: TGTGCCAGCAGCTTGGCCCGGGGTTACGACGAG. Full variable domain (remainder filled in from reference TRBV5-4 and TRBJ2-7): ETGVTQSPTHLIKTRGQQVTLRCSSQSGHNTVSWYQQALGQGPQFIFQYYREEENGRGNFPPRFSGLQFPNYSSELNVNALELDDSALYLCASSLARGYDEQYFGPGTRLTVT.

This clone was observed at least ten times. The sequence runs out 3 residues before the end of the CDR3; the remainder is reconstructed from the germline J gene. In the same sample, other DNA sequences code for this CDR3. V is TRBV5-1 and J is TRBJ2-7; D may correspond to TRBD1 or TRBD2 (7 bases each). CDR1 SGHRS and CDR2 YFSETQ come from the germline V gene. Trimming took off 4 bases at V and 4 bases at J, with 12 bases between the two ends. CDR3 length: 13 residues. The CDR3 loop reads CASSGEGAYEQYF. CDR3 DNA, as far as it was read: TGCGCCAGCAGCGGGGAGGGGGCTTACGAG.